This TCR beta chain derives from a study of control samples from healthy donors and cancer patients. CDR1 is SGHTA and CDR2 is FQGTGA in the germline V gene. This CDR3 contains 12 residues. Trimming shortened V by 5 bases and J by 9 bases, and 11 bases separated the two germline ends. Only in-frame clones appear in the TCRdb table, and some are missing; sequencing was by immunoSEQ multiplex PCR. This sample has tens of thousands of clones, with almost 90% found just once. This clone was seen more than once but under ten times. Sequencing input: PBMCs. The clonotype comes from a man aged 45-65 years with head and neck cancer. The chain links TRBV7-3 to TRBJ2-1; TRBD2 might be the D (5 bases). The CDR3 DNA reads TGTGCCAGCAGCCTCGGGGATTTTGAGCAGTTCTTC. It specifies CASSLGDFEQFF.